The source of this TCR beta chain is a study of T cells in Graves' hyperthyroidism and ophthalmopathy. Across the whole study: Prior to any treatment, at the point of initial diagnosis, peripheral blood was collected. General observations from the study: By a 13 V-J model, ophthalmopathy was set apart from stable hyperthyroidism. Before onset, by a median of approximately 6.8 months, the model predicted ophthalmopathy.

This clonotype has a count of ten or more. Its antigen is still unknown. The length of the CDR3 is 16 residues. Germline V gene lookup returns CDR1 SGHTA and CDR2 FQGNSA. V was pared by 5 bases and J by 4 bases, with 15 bases between. There were TCR beta CDR3 regions amplified from RNA transcripts. HTBI primers were used for first-round RT-PCR of the TCR CDR3. In TCRdb, the multiplex PCR reads were re-called with MiXCR into one record per CDR3 protein. This table has roughly 420,000 distinct CDR3 sequences, approximately 13% appearing once. Participants, patients aged 18 to 65, had newly diagnosed hyperthyroidism with a duration under 2 months.

This receptor was obtained from a woman aged 18-30 years with Graves' hyperthyroidism. Sequenced material: blood. V is TRBV7-2 and J is TRBJ2-6; D possibly corresponds to TRBD1 (5 bases). This CDR3 is CASSLDTLRGANVLTF. CDR3 nucleotides: TGTGCCAGCAGCCTGGACACGCTTCGGGGGGCCAACGTCCTGACTTTC.